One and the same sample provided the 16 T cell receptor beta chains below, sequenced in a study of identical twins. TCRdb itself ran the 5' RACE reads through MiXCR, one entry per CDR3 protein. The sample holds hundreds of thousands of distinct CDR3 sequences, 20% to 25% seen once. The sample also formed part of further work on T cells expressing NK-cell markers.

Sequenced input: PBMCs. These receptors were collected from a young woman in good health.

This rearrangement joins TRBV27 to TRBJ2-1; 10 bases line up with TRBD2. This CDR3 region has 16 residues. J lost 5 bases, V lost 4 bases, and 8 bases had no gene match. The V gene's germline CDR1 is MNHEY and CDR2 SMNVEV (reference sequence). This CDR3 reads CASSSTLAGSDNEQFF. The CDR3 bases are TGTGCCAGCAGTTCAACACTAGCGGGGAGCGACAATGAGCAGTTCTTC.

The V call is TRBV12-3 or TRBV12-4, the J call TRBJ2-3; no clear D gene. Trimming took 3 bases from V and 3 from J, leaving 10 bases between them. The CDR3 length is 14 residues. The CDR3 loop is CASSFLGRTDTQYF. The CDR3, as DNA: TGTGCCAGCAGTTTCCTAGGTCGTACAGATACGCAGTATTTT.

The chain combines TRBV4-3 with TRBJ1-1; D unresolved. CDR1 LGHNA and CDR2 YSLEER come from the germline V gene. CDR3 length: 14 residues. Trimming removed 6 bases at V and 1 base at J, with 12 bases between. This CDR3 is CASSQPYKNTEAFF. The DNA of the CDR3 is TGCGCCAGCAGTCAACCATACAAGAACACTGAAGCTTTCTTT.

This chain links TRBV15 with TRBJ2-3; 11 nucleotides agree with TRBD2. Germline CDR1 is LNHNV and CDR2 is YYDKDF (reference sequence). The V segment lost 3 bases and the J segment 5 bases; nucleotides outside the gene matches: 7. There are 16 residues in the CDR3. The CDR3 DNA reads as TGTGCCACCAGCAGGTCTCGGCTAGCGGGAGGAGATACGCAGTATTTT. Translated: CATSRSRLAGGDTQYF.

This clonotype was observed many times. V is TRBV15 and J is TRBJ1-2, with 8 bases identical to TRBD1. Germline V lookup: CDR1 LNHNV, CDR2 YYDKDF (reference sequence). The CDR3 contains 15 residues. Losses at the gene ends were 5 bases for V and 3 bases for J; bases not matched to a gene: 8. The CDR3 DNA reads TGTGCCACCAGCGCTCAACAGGGGGGGTACTATGGCTACACCTTC. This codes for CATSAQQGGYYGYTF.

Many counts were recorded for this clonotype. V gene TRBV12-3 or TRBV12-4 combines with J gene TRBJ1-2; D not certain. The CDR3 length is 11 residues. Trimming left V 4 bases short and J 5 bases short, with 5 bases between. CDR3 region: CASSSQYGYTF. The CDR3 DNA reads TGTGCCAGCAGTTCACAGTATGGCTACACCTTC.

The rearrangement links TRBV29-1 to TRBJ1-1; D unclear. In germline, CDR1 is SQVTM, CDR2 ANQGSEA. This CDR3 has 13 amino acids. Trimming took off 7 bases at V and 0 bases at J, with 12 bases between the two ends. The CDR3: CSASHYMNTEAFF. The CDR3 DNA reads TGCAGCGCCTCCCATTATATGAACACTGAAGCTTTCTTT.

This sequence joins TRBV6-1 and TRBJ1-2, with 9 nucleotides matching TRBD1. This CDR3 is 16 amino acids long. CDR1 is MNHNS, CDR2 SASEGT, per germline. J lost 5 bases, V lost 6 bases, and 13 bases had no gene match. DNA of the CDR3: TGTGCCAGCAGGATACGGGACAGGGCGACTGTGTATGGCTACACCTTC. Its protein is CASRIRDRATVYGYTF.

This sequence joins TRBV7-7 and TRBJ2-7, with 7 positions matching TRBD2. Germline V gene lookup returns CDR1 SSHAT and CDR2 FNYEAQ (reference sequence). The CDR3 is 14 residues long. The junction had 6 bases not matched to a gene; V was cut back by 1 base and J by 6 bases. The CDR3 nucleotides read TGTGCCAGCAGCTTAGATGGCGGGAGTGCCGAGCAGTACTTC. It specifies CASSLDGGSAEQYF.

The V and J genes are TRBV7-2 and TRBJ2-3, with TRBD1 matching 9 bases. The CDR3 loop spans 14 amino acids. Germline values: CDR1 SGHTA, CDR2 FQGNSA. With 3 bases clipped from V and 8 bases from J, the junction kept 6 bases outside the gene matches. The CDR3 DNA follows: TGTGCCAGCAGCTTCGAGGGACAGGGCGGTACGCAGTATTTT. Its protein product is CASSFEGQGGTQYF.

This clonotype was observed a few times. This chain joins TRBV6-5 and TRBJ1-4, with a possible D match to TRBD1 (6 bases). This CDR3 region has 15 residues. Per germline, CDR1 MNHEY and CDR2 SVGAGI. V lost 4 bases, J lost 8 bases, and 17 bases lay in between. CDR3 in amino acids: CASSWGGGEGEKLFF. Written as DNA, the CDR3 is TGTGCCAGCAGTTGGGGAGGGGGTGAAGGAGAAAAACTGTTTTTT.

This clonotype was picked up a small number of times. The CDR3 sequence: CASSQDIGAGSYEQYF. The CDR3 coding sequence is TGCGCCAGCAGCCAAGATATTGGGGCTGGCTCCTACGAGCAGTACTTC. The gene calls are TRBV4-3 and TRBJ2-7; D might be TRBD1 (5 bases). This CDR3 spans 16 amino acids. Between the trimmed V and J ends, which lost 0 bases and 0 bases, there was a span of 12 bases. Germline assignment: CDR1 LGHNA and CDR2 YSLEER.

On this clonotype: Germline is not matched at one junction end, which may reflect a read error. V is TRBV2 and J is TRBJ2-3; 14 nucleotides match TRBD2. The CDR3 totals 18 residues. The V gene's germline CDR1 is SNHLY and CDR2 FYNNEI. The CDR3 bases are TGTGCCTGCAGTCCCGCCCTGACTAGCGGGGGGGCCGGGGATACGCAGTATTTT. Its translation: CACSPALTSGGAGDTQYF.

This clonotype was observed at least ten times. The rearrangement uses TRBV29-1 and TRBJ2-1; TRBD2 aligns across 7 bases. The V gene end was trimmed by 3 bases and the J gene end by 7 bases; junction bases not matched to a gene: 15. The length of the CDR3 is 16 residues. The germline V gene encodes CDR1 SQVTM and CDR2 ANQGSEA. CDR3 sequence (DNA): TGCAGCGTTGACCCCTGGGGCGGGGGAGGAGGTAATGAGCAGTTCTTC. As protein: CSVDPWGGGGGNEQFF.

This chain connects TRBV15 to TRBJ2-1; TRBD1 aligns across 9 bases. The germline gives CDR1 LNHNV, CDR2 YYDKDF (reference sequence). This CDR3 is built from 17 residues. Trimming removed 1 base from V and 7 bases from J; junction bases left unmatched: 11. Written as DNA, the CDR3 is TGTGCCACCAGCAGAGGGTCGAACAGGGGGCGAGTAAATGAGCAGTTCTTC. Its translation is CATSRGSNRGRVNEQFF.

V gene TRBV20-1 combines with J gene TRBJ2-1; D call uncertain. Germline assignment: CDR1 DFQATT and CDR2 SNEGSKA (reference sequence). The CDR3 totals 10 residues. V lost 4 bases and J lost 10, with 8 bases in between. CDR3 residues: CSAIRREQFF. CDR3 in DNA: TGCAGTGCTATTCGACGGGAGCAGTTCTTC.